Shown below are 20 T cell receptor beta chains from a single sample sequenced in a study of T cells in Graves' hyperthyroidism and ophthalmopathy. Researchers amplified the TCR beta CDR3 regions from RNA transcripts. In the first-round RT-PCR of the TCR CDR3, the HTBI primer set was used. TCRdb reprocessed the multiplex PCR reads via MiXCR and lists one record per CDR3 protein. Altogether more than 450,000 distinct CDR3 sequences are present, 12% to 15% being singletons, with the ten largest covering 11% to 15%. The sample taken for sequencing was blood. The receptors come from a woman aged 40 to 55 with Graves' hyperthyroidism.

The table lists this clonotype with a few counts. The rearrangement uses TRBV27 and TRBJ1-6, with D unresolved. Between the trimmed V and J ends, which lost 1 base and 11 bases, there was a span of 12 bases. The germline gives CDR1 MNHEY, CDR2 SMNVEV (reference sequence). CDR3 length equals 14 residues. The CDR3 is CASSLLYSGAPLHF. CDR3 sequence (DNA): TGTGCCAGCAGTTTATTGTACTCTGGAGCACCCCTCCACTTT.

This clonotype was observed many times. The rearrangement joins TRBV28 to TRBJ2-7, with 7 bases that match TRBD1. Germline values: CDR1 MDHEN, CDR2 SYDVKM. V was clipped by 8 bases and J by 7 bases; unmatched bases: 17. The CDR3 contains 15 residues. As DNA, the CDR3 is TGTGCCAGCGGCCTTCTCCCGGGACAGTCGCGGGAGCAGTACTTC. This encodes CASGLLPGQSREQYF.

The chain uses TRBV4-1 and TRBJ2-7, with 11 bases that match TRBD2. Germline trimming cut 3 bases from V and 6 bases from J; bases unmatched to any gene: 13. CDR1 and CDR2 (germline): MGHRA, YSYEKL. The CDR3 contains 17 residues. This CDR3 reads CASSQGTSGGMGSEQYF. The CDR3 DNA reads TGCGCCAGCAGCCAGGGGACTAGCGGTGGGATGGGCTCCGAGCAGTACTTC.

This clonotype was counted at least ten times. The chain recombines TRBV11-3 with TRBJ2-2; D gene uncertain. Germline CDR1 reads SGHNT; CDR2 reads YENEEA. V lost 5 bases and J 6 bases, leaving 10 bases between the germline ends. The CDR3 runs to 13 residues. CDR3 in DNA: TGTGCCAGCAGCGGGGAATTGGCCGGGGAGCTGTTTTTT. Its protein product is CASSGELAGELFF.

This clonotype was counted only a few times. The CDR3 is CASSSQAFSYNEQFF. The CDR3 DNA follows: TGTGCCAGCAGTTCCCAGGCTTTTTCCTACAATGAGCAGTTCTTC. This chain links TRBV27 with TRBJ2-1; D remains unclear. V lost 4 bases and J 1 base, leaving 11 bases between the germline ends. Germline values: CDR1 MNHEY, CDR2 SMNVEV (reference sequence). This CDR3 is built from 15 residues.

The table lists this clonotype with a few counts. The V and J genes are TRBV11-1 and TRBJ2-3, with D perhaps TRBD2 (7 bases). Per the germline V gene, CDR1 is SGHAT and CDR2 is FQDESV (reference sequence). Trimming removed 5 bases from V and 4 bases from J, with 25 bases in between. The CDR3 totals 18 residues. The CDR3 DNA follows: TGTGCCAGCAGCCCCTCGCCGGGGGCGGGAGAAGGGGCAGATACGCAGTATTTT. It translates to CASSPSPGAGEGADTQYF.

This clonotype was found many times. The V and J genes are TRBV7-3 and TRBJ1-1; D ambiguous. This CDR3 has 15 amino acids. V dropped 0 bases and J dropped 1 base, with 9 bases sitting between them. Germline CDR1 and CDR2: SGHTA and FQGTGA. CDR3 region: CASSLTDQPNTEAFF. The CDR3 region has the DNA TGTGCCAGCAGCTTAACGGACCAACCGAACACTGAAGCTTTCTTT. Looking up the rest from reference TRBV7-3 and TRBJ1-1 gives the full variable domain: GAGVSQTPSNKVTEKGKYVELRCDPISGHTALYWYRQSLGQGPEFLIYFQGTGAADDSGLPNDRFFAVRPEGSVSTLKIQRTERGDSAVYLCASSLTDQPNTEAFFGQGTRLTVV.

The table lists this clonotype with a few counts. This rearrangement joins TRBV6-1 to TRBJ1-2, with TRBD1 matching over 9 bases. The CDR3 contains 15 residues. Germline V gene data show CDR1 as MNHNS and CDR2 as SASEGT. With 6 bases clipped from V and 2 bases from J, the junction kept 7 bases outside the gene matches. The CDR3 loop is CASRSSDRGNYGYTF. The CDR3, as DNA: TGTGCCAGCAGAAGTTCCGACAGGGGGAACTATGGCTACACCTTC.

This clonotype has ten or more counts. V usage is TRBV2 and J usage is TRBJ2-7, with D possibly being TRBD1 (5 bases). The ends were cut back, 10 bases at V and 3 bases at J, with 19 bases in the middle. The V gene's germline CDR1 is SNHLY and CDR2 FYNNEI. The length of the CDR3 is 14 residues. The CDR3 sequence: CAISLDSTVYEQYF. DNA for the CDR3: TGTGCCATTTCTCTAGACAGTACTGTCTACGAGCAGTACTTC.

The table lists this clonotype with many counts. V gene TRBV7-8 combines with J gene TRBJ2-3; the D is unclear. Trimming shortened V by 1 base and J by 1 base, and 12 bases separated the two germline ends. The CDR3 consists of 16 residues. Germline assignment: CDR1 SGHVS and CDR2 FQNEAQ. Written as DNA, the CDR3 is TGTGCCAGCAGCTTAGGTCTGGCAGTAGGCACAGATACGCAGTATTTT. Translating gives CASSLGLAVGTDTQYF. The complete variable domain, with remaining parts taken from reference TRBV7-8 and TRBJ2-3, reads GAGVSQSPRYKVAKRGQDVALRCDPISGHVSLFWYQQALGQGPEFLTYFQNEAQLDKSGLPSDRFFAERPEGSVSTLKIQRTQQEDSAVYLCASSLGLAVGTDTQYFGPGTRLTVL.

The chain combines TRBV5-6 with TRBJ2-2; TRBD1 matches at 9 bases. Germline V gene sequence: CDR1 SGHDT, CDR2 YYEEEE. The CDR3 has 15 residues. V was pared by 2 bases and J by 6 bases, with 5 bases of the junction left unmatched. The CDR3 spells CASSFGTGTSGELFF. CDR3 coding DNA: TGTGCCAGCAGCTTCGGGACAGGGACGTCCGGGGAGCTGTTTTTT.

This clonotype came up many times. This rearrangement joins TRBV2 to TRBJ2-2; 8 bases agree with TRBD1. V was pared by 6 bases and J by 4 bases, with 4 bases of the junction left unmatched. The CDR3 is made up of 14 amino acids. CDR1 is SNHLY, CDR2 FYNNEI, per germline. CDR3 sequence (DNA): TGTGCCAGCAGGAAGGACAGGGCCACCGGGGAGCTGTTTTTT. It translates to CASRKDRATGELFF.

In this sample, this clonotype turned up a few times. The V gene is TRBV5-1, the J gene TRBJ2-5; D ambiguous. Trimming pared 6 bases from V and 4 bases from J, leaving 13 bases between. Per the germline V gene, CDR1 is SGHRS and CDR2 is YFSETQ. The CDR3 contains 13 residues. CDR3 region: CASTNRAGETQYF. Here the CDR3 DNA reads TGCGCCAGCACAAATCGGGCAGGAGAGACCCAGTACTTC.

This clonotype was seen a few times. The genes are TRBV3-1 and TRBJ2-2, with D possibly matching TRBD2 (6 bases). The CDR3 covers 18 residues. CDR1 is LGHDT and CDR2 is YNNKEL in the germline V gene (reference sequence). V was cut by 0 bases and J by 7 bases, with 21 bases left in between. The CDR3 region has the DNA TGTGCCAGCAGCCAAGATACGGCGGGAACCGCCTGGGGCGGGGAGCTGTTTTTT. As protein: CASSQDTAGTAWGGELFF.

This clonotype has more than one count but fewer than ten. Its ends do not fully match the called genes, so a read error is possible. CDR3 sequence (DNA): TGTGCCAGCGGTTACAGGGGAAGAAGACCCTACGAGCAGTACTTC. Encoded protein: CASGYRGRRPYEQYF. V gene TRBV6-2 or TRBV6-3 combines with J gene TRBJ2-7; TRBD1 aligns across 7 bases. CDR3 length equals 15 residues. Germline loops: CDR1 MNHEY, CDR2 SVGEGT.

The gene calls are TRBV2 and TRBJ1-6; TRBD1 might be the D (5 bases). CDR3 length: 13 amino acids. From germline, CDR1 is SNHLY and CDR2 FYNNEI. With 10 bases removed from V and 9 bases from J, the gap between germline ends came to 16 bases. The CDR3 DNA reads TGTGCCATTTCGGGACGTCACGTTTCACCCCTCCACTTT. Encoded protein: CAISGRHVSPLHF.

This clonotype was seen many times. The chain combines TRBV19 with TRBJ1-1; 7 nucleotides agree with TRBD1. The CDR3 extends over 14 amino acids. J lost 1 base, V lost 7 bases, and 6 bases had no gene match. From germline, CDR1 is LNHDA and CDR2 SQIVND (reference sequence). CDR3: CASTIDRANTEAFF. Written as DNA, the CDR3 is TGTGCCAGTACCATAGACAGGGCGAACACTGAAGCTTTCTTT. The whole variable domain, filled in from reference TRBV19 and TRBJ1-1, reads DGGITQSPKYLFRKEGQNVTLSCEQNLNHDAMYWYRQDPGQGLRLIYYSQIVNDFQKGDIAEGYSVSREKKESFPLTVTSAQKNPTAFYLCASTIDRANTEAFFGQGTRLTVV.

This clonotype has more than one count but fewer than ten. The chain joins TRBV9 to TRBJ1-4; D perhaps matches TRBD1 (5 bases). The CDR3 runs to 14 residues. The germline V gene has CDR1 SGDLS and CDR2 YYNGEE. V was pared by 4 bases and J by 6 bases, with 13 bases between. The CDR3 is CASSLGPRDEKLFF. The CDR3 DNA reads TGTGCCAGCAGCCTGGGGCCACGTGATGAAAAACTGTTTTTT.

This clonotype came up many times. The chain employs TRBV12-3 or TRBV12-4 and TRBJ2-5; D gene ambiguous. CDR3 length: 13 residues. V lost 5 bases, J lost 2 bases, and 9 bases lay in between. The CDR3 DNA follows: TGTGCCAGCAGTAGACATACGCAAGAGACCCAGTACTTC. Its translation is CASSRHTQETQYF.

This clonotype was observed many times. The V gene is TRBV7-9, the J gene TRBJ2-1; D gene unclear. The CDR3 spans 13 residues. CDR1 SEHNR and CDR2 FQNEAQ come from the germline V gene (reference sequence). The V end was cut by 4 bases, the J end by 9 bases, with 13 bases between. The CDR3 spells CASSSPVMGEQFF. The CDR3 DNA reads TGTGCCAGCAGCTCCCCGGTTATGGGTGAGCAGTTCTTC.